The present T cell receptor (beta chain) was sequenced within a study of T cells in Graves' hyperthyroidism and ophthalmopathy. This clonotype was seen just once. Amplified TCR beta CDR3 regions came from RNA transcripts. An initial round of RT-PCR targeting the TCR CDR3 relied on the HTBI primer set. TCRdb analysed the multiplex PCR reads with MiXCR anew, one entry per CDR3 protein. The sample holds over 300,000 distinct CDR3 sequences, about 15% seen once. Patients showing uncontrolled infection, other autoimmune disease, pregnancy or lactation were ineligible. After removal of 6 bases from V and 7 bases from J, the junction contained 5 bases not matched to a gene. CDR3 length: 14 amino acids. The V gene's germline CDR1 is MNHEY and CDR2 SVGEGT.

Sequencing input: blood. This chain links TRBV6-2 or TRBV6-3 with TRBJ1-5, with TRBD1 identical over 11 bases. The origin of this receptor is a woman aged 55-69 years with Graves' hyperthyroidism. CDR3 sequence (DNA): TGTGCCAGCAGGTCGGGACAGGGGGTGCAGCCCCAGCATTTT. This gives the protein CASRSGQGVQPQHF.